The entry below describes one T cell receptor beta chain. This sample is part of a study of blood T cell repertoires in COVID-19. The wider study: Samples came from the United States, Italy and Spain, spanning acute and convalescent COVID-19.

The method was immunoSEQ multiplex PCR; TCRdb's version includes in-frame clones alone and lacks a portion of them. The repertoire holds over 150,000 clones, with over 80% as singletons. This CDR3 has 13 amino acids. CDR1 and CDR2 from the germline V gene are LNHDA and SQIVND (reference sequence). V lost 4 bases, J lost 5 bases, and 2 bases stayed unmatched. The sample comprised peripheral blood. This rearrangement joins TRBV19 to TRBJ1-2, with 9 bases lining up with TRBD1. The sequence was obtained from a woman in her sixties or seventies who had recovered from COVID-19. CDR3 in DNA: TGTGCCAGTAGTACGGGACAGGGTTATGGCTACACCTTC. Encoded protein: CASSTGQGYGYTF.